This T cell receptor (beta chain) came from a study of graft-versus-host responses after intestinal transplantation. Across the study: Recipients obtained multivisceral, liver-intestinal, or isolated intestinal transplants. Induction with anti-thymocyte globulin, then tacrolimus and steroids for about 3 years, was given to all recipients. Regarding the study as a whole: Early post-transplant falls in HvG clones accompanied the peak levels of circulating GvH clones. Recipient marrow held GvH clones, some first seen in ileum or blood.

Comment on this clone: Antigen specificity is unknown.

The CDR3 spans 15 residues. Germline-derived CDR1 and CDR2 are MGHRA and YSYEKL. The V and J ends lost 5 bases and 2 bases, in that order; junction bases with no gene match: 6. The data were produced by immunoSEQ multiplex PCR, yet TCRdb's version contains in-frame clones alone and is incomplete. The table has some 110,000 clones, 87% seen once; the top ten hold around 0.96%. The receptor was derived from a human donor who received an intestinal transplant. The chain couples TRBV4-1 to TRBJ2-3; 8 nucleotides match TRBD2. This sample comprised unstimulated CD4+ T cells sorted from spleen or lymph node cells, obtained before intestinal transplant. CDR3 sequence (DNA): TGCGCCAGCAGCAAAATAGCGGGGTTCACAGATACGCAGTATTTT. This gives the protein CASSKIAGFTDTQYF.